The 17 T cell receptor beta chains below all came from one sample that was sequenced in a study of early T cells in non-severe SARS-CoV-2 infection. MiXCR was run by TCRdb on the 5' RACE reads, yielding one entry per CDR3 protein. The data contain around 62,000 distinct CDR3 sequences, about an eighth of them singletons. The source material was whole blood. These receptors came from an adult who was a healthcare worker with PCR-confirmed SARS-CoV-2 infection or an uninfected control (not recorded which).

This clonotype was seen many times. This sequence joins TRBV11-1 and TRBJ2-3; D not certain. The germline V gene encodes CDR1 SGHAT and CDR2 FQDESV (reference sequence). V shed 5 bases and J shed 6 bases, with 12 bases lying between them. The CDR3 extends over 13 amino acids. CDR3 sequence: CASSRTTEDTQYF. The DNA of the CDR3 is TGTGCCAGCAGCCGAACGACCGAGGATACGCAGTATTTT.

The rearrangement links TRBV19 to TRBJ2-1, with 7 bases fitting TRBD1. The germline V gene encodes CDR1 LNHDA and CDR2 SQIVND (reference sequence). CDR3 length: 15 amino acids. The V segment lost 6 bases and the J segment 3 bases; nucleotides outside the gene matches: 8. This chain's CDR3 is CASSTGQYLYNEQFF. CDR3 DNA sequence: TGTGCCAGTAGCACGGGACAGTATCTCTACAATGAGCAGTTCTTC.

The chain recombines TRBV5-1 with TRBJ2-2, with D perhaps TRBD1 (5 bases). The CDR3 has 13 residues. Trimming stripped 7 bases from V and 1 base from J, with 8 bases between. CDR1 and CDR2 (germline): SGHRS, YFSETQ. CDR3 DNA sequence: TGCGCCAGCCAGGGCCAGAACACCGGGGAGCTGTTTTTT. It encodes CASQGQNTGELFF.

The chain employs TRBV5-6 and TRBJ1-4; the D is unclear. The germline gives CDR1 SGHDT, CDR2 YYEEEE. The CDR3 loop spans 13 amino acids. The V and J ends lost 0 bases and 5 bases respectively, with 5 bases between them. CDR3: CASSLDNNEKLFF. The CDR3 bases are TGTGCCAGCAGCTTGGACAACAATGAAAAACTGTTTTTT.

The chain combines TRBV5-6 with TRBJ2-4; 12 bases map to TRBD2. Germline values: CDR1 SGHDT, CDR2 YYEEEE. CDR3 length: 17 residues. Germline trimming cut 4 bases from V and 7 bases from J; bases unmatched to any gene: 12. This CDR3 is CASSPGLAGLAGNIQYF. In DNA form, the CDR3 reads TGTGCCAGCAGCCCGGGACTAGCGGGCCTAGCAGGGAACATTCAGTACTTC.

This clonotype was seen a handful of times. The J gene is TRBJ2-5, the V gene TRBV2; 8 positions agree with TRBD1. With 5 bases clipped from V and 1 base from J, the junction kept 9 bases outside the gene matches. The CDR3 length is 16 residues. Germline-derived CDR1 and CDR2 are SNHLY and FYNNEI. CDR3 in amino acids: CASSPRQGSFQETQYF. In DNA, the CDR3 is TGTGCCAGCAGTCCAAGACAGGGGAGTTTCCAAGAGACCCAGTACTTC.

This clonotype turned up a few times. The rearrangement joins TRBV3-1 to TRBJ2-3; D gene unclear. This CDR3 comprises 13 residues. V lost 4 bases, J lost 4 bases, and 9 bases lay in between. Germline CDR1 reads LGHDT; CDR2 reads YNNKEL (reference sequence). CDR3: CASSRELPDTQYF. The CDR3 nucleotides read TGTGCCAGCAGCCGGGAATTACCAGATACGCAGTATTTT.

This clonotype was detected many times. V gene TRBV19 combines with J gene TRBJ1-5; a possible D gene is TRBD1 (6 bases). Germline V lookup: CDR1 LNHDA, CDR2 SQIVND (reference sequence). Between the trimmed V and J ends, which lost 6 bases and 1 base, there was a span of 13 bases. The CDR3 is 15 amino acids. CDR3 in DNA: TGTGCCAGTAGCAGGGGAAAAAAAAGCAATCAGCCCCAGCATTTT. It encodes CASSRGKKSNQPQHF. The full variable domain, rest sourced from reference TRBV19 and TRBJ1-5, is DGGITQSPKYLFRKEGQNVTLSCEQNLNHDAMYWYRQDPGQGLRLIYYSQIVNDFQKGDIAEGYSVSREKKESFPLTVTSAQKNPTAFYLCASSRGKKSNQPQHFGDGTRLSIL.

The chain is built from TRBV11-2 and TRBJ1-1; 7 bases align to TRBD1. Germline V gives CDR1 SGHAT, CDR2 FQNNGV. Unmatched junction bases numbered 11, after V lost 5 bases and J lost 5 bases. CDR3 length equals 15 residues. In DNA, the CDR3 is TGTGCCAGCAGCCTAGGGGGCCCCCGAGGGACTGAAGCTTTCTTT. As protein: CASSLGGPRGTEAFF.

Many counts were recorded for this clonotype. The rearrangement joins TRBV9 to TRBJ2-1, with 10 bases lining up with TRBD2. The CDR3 totals 15 residues. V gave up 5 bases and J gave up 8 bases; unmatched junction bases: 10. CDR1 is SGDLS, CDR2 YYNGEE, per germline. In DNA form, the CDR3 reads TGTGCCAGCAGGCCTAGCGGGAGCTGGGGGGATGAGCAGTTCTTC. Amino acid sequence: CASRPSGSWGDEQFF.

This clonotype was detected a few times. This chain connects TRBV3-1 to TRBJ1-6; D call uncertain. Germline V CDR1 and CDR2: LGHDT, YNNKEL (reference sequence). Trimming stripped 2 bases from V and 17 bases from J, with 19 bases between. CDR3 length: 14 amino acids. CDR3 nucleotides: TGTGCCAGCAGCCAATCCTGGGCGGGGTCCGAGTTCCACTTT. Amino acid sequence: CASSQSWAGSEFHF.

The rearrangement links TRBV20-1 to TRBJ2-1; D not certain. Deletions cut 4 bases from V and 5 bases from J, with 6 bases between. The CDR3 loop spans 11 amino acids. Germline assignment: CDR1 DFQATT and CDR2 SNEGSKA (reference sequence). Here the CDR3 DNA reads TGCAGTGCTATAGCTGACAATGAGCAGTTCTTC. Its protein product is CSAIADNEQFF.

The chain recombines TRBV6-2 or TRBV6-3 with TRBJ2-6, with D hard to call. There are 16 residues in the CDR3. The germline V gene has CDR1 MNHEY and CDR2 SVGEGT. Between the trimmed V and J ends, which lost 5 bases and 4 bases, there was a span of 15 bases. CDR3 nucleotide sequence: TGTGCCAGCAGTGCGGCCAAGAGGCCCGGGGCCAACGTCCTGACTTTC. It is translated as CASSAAKRPGANVLTF.

The rearrangement links TRBV27 to TRBJ2-2; D is uncertain. Trimming removed 3 bases at V and 1 base at J, with 3 bases between. The CDR3 runs 13 residues. CDR1 is MNHEY and CDR2 is SMNVEV in the germline V gene (reference sequence). This CDR3 is CASSFWNTGELFF. The CDR3 DNA reads TGTGCCAGCAGTTTCTGGAACACCGGGGAGCTGTTTTTT.

Written as DNA, the CDR3 is TGTGCCAGCAGCTCCCGGACAGGGGGCGAGCAGTACTTC. Amino acids: CASSSRTGGEQYF. The V and J genes are TRBV5-5 and TRBJ2-7; 10 bases are shared with TRBD1. Germline-derived CDR1 and CDR2 are SGHKS and YYEKEE (reference sequence). With 3 bases clipped from V and 6 bases from J, the junction kept 3 bases outside the gene matches. The CDR3 is 13 residues long. Using reference TRBV5-5 and TRBJ2-7 for the parts outside the CDR3, the full variable domain is DAGVTQSPTHLIKTRGQQVTLRCSPISGHKSVSWYQQVLGQGPQFIFQYYEKEERGRGNFPDRFSARQFPNYSSELNVNALLLGDSALYLCASSSRTGGEQYFGPGTRLTVT.

This clonotype appeared a few times. The V and J genes are TRBV7-8 and TRBJ1-3; D remains unclear. The germline V gene has CDR1 SGHVS and CDR2 FQNEAQ. Trimming took 5 bases from V and 4 from J, leaving 6 bases between them. The CDR3 consists of 12 residues. In nucleotides, the CDR3 is TGTGCCAGCAGCCCGACAGGAAACACCATATATTTT. This sequence encodes CASSPTGNTIYF.

This clonotype was seen ten or more times. CDR3: CASSPTGSSYNSPLHF. The DNA for the CDR3 is TGTGCCAGCTCTCCTACAGGGAGCTCCTATAATTCACCCCTCCACTTT. The chain has TRBV18 and TRBJ1-6, with a possible D match to TRBD1 (6 bases). Between the trimmed V and J ends, which lost 6 bases and 0 bases, there was a span of 12 bases. Germline CDR1 is KGHSH and CDR2 is LQKENI. The CDR3 consists of 16 residues.